One sample yielded the 23 T cell receptor beta chains listed below, sequenced in a study of molecular identifiers for immune sequencing clone quantification. MiXCR, run by TCRdb on the PCR reads, gives a single entry per CDR3 protein. Among over 550,000 distinct CDR3 sequences listed, about 25% were seen once. Sequences were obtained from naive CD8+ T cells from blood, with Jurkat cell RNA spiked in. Documented subset: FACS-sorted CD8+CD4-CCR7+CD45RA+ naive T cells. Receptors were obtained from a human donor in good health. Some libraries in this study had Jurkat cell RNA spiked in.

CDR3 in DNA: TGTGCCAGTAAAGAACTAGCAAACACAGATACGCAGTATTTT. This encodes CASKELANTDTQYF. The chain couples TRBV7-3 to TRBJ2-3, with D perhaps TRBD2 (6 bases). V was trimmed by 9 bases and J by 2 bases, leaving 15 bases between them. This CDR3 spans 14 amino acids. The germline V gene encodes CDR1 SGHTA and CDR2 FQGTGA.

This clonotype was seen a few times. This chain joins TRBV6-4 and TRBJ2-3; the D gene is possibly TRBD2 (5 bases). The CDR3 has 15 residues. CDR1 is MRHNA and CDR2 is SNTAGT in the germline V gene. V was shortened by 3 bases and J by 0 bases, with 10 bases between the two germline ends. CDR3 loop: CASSDFGGSTDTQYF. In nucleotides, the CDR3 is TGTGCCAGCAGTGATTTCGGCGGGAGCACAGATACGCAGTATTTT.

This sequence joins TRBV6-5 and TRBJ1-4; D call uncertain. The CDR3 is made up of 13 amino acids. Germline V gives CDR1 MNHEY, CDR2 SVGAGI. The V and J ends lost 2 bases and 6 bases respectively, with 7 bases between them. CDR3 in amino acids: CASSYGGYEKLFF. Written as DNA, the CDR3 is TGTGCCAGCAGTTACGGCGGATATGAAAAACTGTTTTTT.

Many counts were recorded for this clonotype. CDR3 sequence reads: CASSLEGQPLYEQYF. DNA for the CDR3: TGTGCCAGCAGCTTGGAGGGGCAGCCTCTCTACGAGCAGTACTTC. J is TRBJ2-7 and V is TRBV5-5; possible D gene TRBD1, 5 bases. Germline values: CDR1 SGHKS, CDR2 YYEKEE (reference sequence). CDR3 size: 15 residues. The V and J ends lost 0 bases and 3 bases respectively, with 13 bases between them.

This clonotype was recorded a few times. The chain uses TRBV4-2 and TRBJ2-7; 14 bases agree with TRBD2. CDR3 size: 17 residues. V shed 1 base and J 9 bases; nucleotides not matched to a gene: 11. Germline V lookup: CDR1 LGHNA, CDR2 YNFKEQ. CDR3 protein: CASSQGVGLAGGSGQYF. The CDR3 coding sequence is TGTGCCAGCAGCCAAGGGGTTGGACTAGCGGGGGGATCCGGGCAGTACTTC.

V and J are TRBV7-9 and TRBJ1-2; no clear D. V was cut by 0 bases and J by 5 bases, with 13 bases left in between. The V gene's germline CDR1 is SEHNR and CDR2 FQNEAQ (reference sequence). The CDR3 contains 15 residues. The CDR3 is CASSLAPENEYGYTF. In DNA, the CDR3 is TGTGCCAGCAGCTTAGCGCCAGAAAATGAATATGGCTACACCTTC.

This clonotype was counted at least ten times. The J gene is TRBJ2-7, the V gene TRBV6-5, with TRBD2 as a possible D gene (5 bases). Germline loops: CDR1 MNHEY, CDR2 SVGAGI. This CDR3 spans 13 amino acids. Trimming removed 6 bases at V and 5 bases at J, with 14 bases between. For the CDR3, the DNA is TGTGCCAGCAGAGAGGGCCCGGGGAACGAGCAGTACTTC. It is translated as CASREGPGNEQYF.

This clonotype was recorded many times. The chain has TRBV5-6 and TRBJ2-7, with TRBD1 as a possible D gene (5 bases). Germline CDR1 is SGHDT and CDR2 is YYEEEE. Trimming took off 0 bases at V and 2 bases at J, with 12 bases between the two ends. The CDR3 covers 15 residues. The CDR3 protein is CASSLGWQGPYEQYF. The CDR3, as DNA: TGTGCCAGCAGCTTGGGGTGGCAGGGCCCCTACGAGCAGTACTTC. The full variable domain, completed using reference TRBV5-6 and TRBJ2-7, is DAGVTQSPTHLIKTRGQQVTLRCSPKSGHDTVSWYQQALGQGPQFIFQYYEEEERQRGNFPDRFSGHQFPNYSSELNVNALLLGDSALYLCASSLGWQGPYEQYFGPGTRLTVT.

In its sample, this clonotype was seen a few times. V is TRBV13 and J is TRBJ2-1; D call uncertain. Germline loops: CDR1 PRHDT, CDR2 FYEKMQ (reference sequence). V shed 7 bases and J shed 0 bases, with 10 bases lying between them. The CDR3 spans 14 residues. The CDR3 here is CASTLGHSYNEQFF. The CDR3 region has the DNA TGTGCCAGCACGCTGGGCCACTCCTACAATGAGCAGTTCTTC.

The genes are TRBV27 and TRBJ1-1; TRBD1 aligns across 8 bases. Trimming at V came to 4 bases and at J to 6 bases, leaving 7 bases not matched to a gene. The CDR3 spans 14 residues. The germline V gene encodes CDR1 MNHEY and CDR2 SMNVEV (reference sequence). CDR3 sequence reads: CASSYDRGSPEAFF. CDR3 sequence (DNA): TGTGCCAGCAGTTATGACAGGGGCTCCCCTGAAGCTTTCTTT.

This clonotype appeared many times. The chain recombines TRBV5-1 with TRBJ2-7; 8 bases align to TRBD2. The CDR3 is 14 residues long. J gave up 7 bases and V 7 bases, and 13 bases lay outside the gene matches. CDR1 is SGHRS and CDR2 is YFSETQ in the germline V gene. In DNA form, the CDR3 reads TGCGCCAGCGGGCGGGGGGCCCCCTTCGTGGAGCAGTACTTC. Its translation: CASGRGAPFVEQYF.

This clonotype was seen at least ten times. The chain couples TRBV30 to TRBJ2-7; 7 nucleotides match TRBD2. The trim removed 6 bases at V and 6 bases at J, leaving 8 bases unmatched. This CDR3 region has 12 residues. The V gene's germline CDR1 is GTSNPN and CDR2 SVGIG (reference sequence). Here the CDR3 DNA reads TGTGCCTGCCGGGACGGGGGGAGCGAGCAGTACTTC. Translating gives CACRDGGSEQYF.

This chain connects TRBV27 to TRBJ2-5; D gene ambiguous. This CDR3 spans 14 amino acids. V lost 2 bases, J lost 4 bases, and 11 bases lay in between. Germline V gene data show CDR1 as MNHEY and CDR2 as SMNVEV (reference sequence). CDR3 region: CASSLMPSGETQYF. In DNA form, the CDR3 reads TGTGCCAGCAGTTTAATGCCCTCAGGAGAGACCCAGTACTTC.

With regard to this clonotype: This CDR3 fails to terminate in the conserved phenylalanine or tryptophan, so it likely reflects a read error. The V call is TRBV20-1, the J call TRBJ1-1; D ambiguous. The CDR3 runs to 11 residues. The germline V gene has CDR1 DFQATT and CDR2 SNEGSKA (reference sequence). V was trimmed by 5 bases and J by 0 bases, leaving 4 bases between them. CDR3: CSALLNTEAFL. Here the CDR3 DNA reads TGCAGTGCTCTTTTGAACACTGAAGCTTTCCTT.

As to this clonotype: This clone may be a read error of a much larger clone one base away. The rearrangement links TRBV6-1 to TRBJ2-5; D ambiguous. Trimming removed 1 base at V and 5 bases at J, with 8 bases between. CDR1 is MNHNS, CDR2 SASEGT, per germline. The CDR3 length is 13 residues. Here the CDR3 DNA reads TGTGCCAGCAGTGAAGACATGCGTGAGACCCAGTACTTC. Translated, it gives CASSEDMRETQYF.

Worth noting for this clonotype: This clone may be a read error of a much larger clone one base away. The conserved closing phenylalanine or tryptophan is absent in this CDR3, likely reflecting a read error. The CDR3, as DNA: TGCAGTGCTAGAGATACGGAGGGACAGGTACTTTGGGAGCAGTACCTC. Translation gives CSARDTEGQVLWEQYL. J is TRBJ2-7 and V is TRBV20-1; TRBD1 matches 8 bases. V shed 0 bases and J 7 bases; nucleotides not matched to a gene: 14. The CDR3 is 16 residues long. Per germline, CDR1 DFQATT and CDR2 SNEGSKA (reference sequence).

This clonotype was found a few times. The J gene is TRBJ2-7, the V gene TRBV27, with D perhaps being TRBD1 or TRBD2 (5 bases each). CDR1 is MNHEY and CDR2 is SMNVEV in the germline V gene (reference sequence). Trimming removed 8 bases from V and 6 bases from J, with 20 bases in between. The CDR3 has 14 residues. The CDR3 sequence is CASASGTHGAEQYF. DNA of the CDR3: TGTGCCAGCGCATCCGGGACCCACGGGGCCGAGCAGTACTTC.

V and J are TRBV20-1 and TRBJ2-7, with D perhaps matching TRBD2 (5 bases). This CDR3 contains 16 residues. Deletions cut 2 bases from V and 0 bases from J, with 17 bases between. Per the germline V gene, CDR1 is DFQATT and CDR2 is SNEGSKA (reference sequence). CDR3 bases: TGCAGTGCTAGAATTTTCCCAACGGGAAGCTCCTACGAGCAGTACTTC. Amino acid sequence: CSARIFPTGSSYEQYF.

The genes are TRBV4-3 and TRBJ1-2, with D possibly being TRBD1 (5 bases). Deletions cut 0 bases from V and 6 bases from J, with 14 bases between. CDR1 LGHNA and CDR2 YSLEER come from the germline V gene. The CDR3 consists of 15 residues. CDR3 DNA: TGCGCCAGCAGCCAAGATGTGTCGGCGGGGGATGGCTACACCTTC. This translates into CASSQDVSAGDGYTF.

This clonotype has more than one count but fewer than ten. The chain uses TRBV30 and TRBJ1-1; no clear D gene. The germline V gene has CDR1 GTSNPN and CDR2 SVGIG (reference sequence). The CDR3 loop spans 14 amino acids. The ends were cut back, 2 bases at V and 1 base at J, with 11 bases in the middle. Here the CDR3 DNA reads TGTGCCTGGAGTTTGGACGTTCGGAACACTGAAGCTTTCTTT. Its protein product is CAWSLDVRNTEAFF.

This clonotype has at least ten counts. The CDR3 DNA sequence: TGTGCCAGCAGCTCCCCCCGGGTGGAGCAGTACTTC. It codes for CASSSPRVEQYF. This chain joins TRBV7-9 and TRBJ2-4; D remains unclear. The V and J ends lost 4 bases and 13 bases respectively, with 14 bases between them. The germline gives CDR1 SEHNR, CDR2 FQNEAQ (reference sequence). The length of the CDR3 is 12 residues.

This clonotype was recorded a few times. The chain uses TRBV6-6 and TRBJ2-7; a weak D match, TRBD1 (5 bases). There are 15 residues in the CDR3. V was shortened by 2 bases and J by 5 bases, with 16 bases between the two germline ends. Germline-derived CDR1 and CDR2 are MNHNY and SVGAGI (reference sequence). The CDR3 region is CASSYLSGWNDEQYF. The CDR3 nucleotides read TGTGCCAGCAGTTACCTGTCAGGGTGGAACGACGAGCAGTACTTC.

The J gene is TRBJ2-5, the V gene TRBV6-5; D may be TRBD1 or TRBD2 (7 bases each). V was shortened by 6 bases and J by 0 bases, with 17 bases between the two germline ends. The CDR3 totals 16 residues. Germline CDR1 reads MNHEY; CDR2 reads SVGAGI. CDR3 coding DNA: TGTGCCAGCAGCCTAACCCAGGGGGGGGACCAAGAGACCCAGTACTTC. It is translated as CASSLTQGGDQETQYF.